This TCR beta chain was observed in a study of T cells after yellow fever vaccination. About the research overall: Researchers used SMART-Seq v4 Ultra Low Input to prepare fractions that had low cell numbers. Study results and limitations: The secondary response peaked faster, at day 5 versus 15, but was weaker.

In the case of this clonotype: Its antigen is currently unknown.

It was through 5'RACE template switching that TCR cDNA was made, with a universal primer site and UMIs added. TCRdb called the 5' RACE reads again in MiXCR, with one record for every CDR3 protein. Seen here are 450,000 to 550,000 distinct CDR3 sequences, around a fifth observed once, and the top ten hold roughly a sixth. This CDR3 is 16 amino acids long. V shed 1 base and J 6 bases; nucleotides not matched to a gene: 1. CDR1 is MNHEY, CDR2 SVGEGT, per germline. The receptor's source is a man between 18 and 35 years old who received the YFV17D yellow fever vaccine. The chain carries TRBV6-2 or TRBV6-3 and TRBJ2-2, with 14 bases fitting TRBD2. Here the sequenced sample was PBMCs, taken 21 days after the first yellow fever vaccination. For the CDR3, the DNA is TGTGCCAGCAGTTACTGGACTAGCGGGGGGCCCGGGGAGCTGTTTTTT. Encoded protein: CASSYWTSGGPGELFF.